One sample yielded the 30 T cell receptor beta chains listed below, sequenced in a study of blood T cell repertoires in COVID-19. Method: immunoSEQ multiplex PCR; TCRdb's copy keeps in-frame clones and lacks some. Among more than 150,000 clones listed, 84% were seen once. The sequencing input was peripheral blood. The receptors shown here come from a woman aged 50 to 60 with acute or convalescent COVID-19.

The chain combines TRBV2 with TRBJ1-5; 8 bases line up with TRBD1. Per germline, CDR1 SNHLY and CDR2 FYNNEI. This CDR3 region has 13 residues. The V and J ends lost 7 bases and 6 bases, in that order; junction bases with no gene match: 5. The CDR3 here is CASTPTGVQPQHF. The CDR3 nucleotides read TGTGCCAGCACCCCGACAGGGGTTCAGCCCCAGCATTTT.

The rearrangement uses TRBV12-3 or TRBV12-4 and TRBJ2-5; weak D call: TRBD1 (6 bases). The CDR3 is 13 residues long. V was clipped by 8 bases and J by 3 bases, with 13 bases between them. This CDR3 is CASGGLGEETQYF. The CDR3 DNA reads TGTGCCAGCGGGGGCCTGGGGGAAGAGACCCAGTACTTC.

This chain joins TRBV12-5 and TRBJ1-1; 10 bases fit TRBD1. The germline V gene has CDR1 LGHNT and CDR2 FRNRAP. The V segment lost 2 bases and the J segment 7 bases; nucleotides outside the gene matches: 7. The CDR3 sequence is 15 residues long. This chain's CDR3 is CASGLRGTGDGEAFF. The CDR3 coding sequence is TGTGCTAGTGGTTTGCGGGGGACAGGGGATGGTGAAGCTTTCTTT. Looking up the rest from reference TRBV12-5 and TRBJ1-1 gives the full variable domain: DARVTQTPRHKVTEMGQEVTMRCQPILGHNTVFWYRQTMMQGLELLAYFRNRAPLDDSGMPKDRFSAEMPDATLATLKIQPSEPRDSAVYFCASGLRGTGDGEAFFGQGTRLTVV.

V is TRBV6-5 and J is TRBJ2-5, with 11 positions matching TRBD2. V shed 6 bases, J shed 2 bases, and the junction held 2 bases outside the gene matches. The CDR3 consists of 14 residues. The germline gives CDR1 MNHEY, CDR2 SVGAGI. The CDR3 reads CASRRLAGQETQYF. CDR3 coding DNA: TGTGCCAGCAGAAGACTAGCGGGACAAGAGACCCAGTACTTC.

This clone was found once. This chain links TRBV7-2 with TRBJ2-7; a weak D match, TRBD1 (6 bases). V was trimmed by 5 bases and J by 2 bases, leaving 10 bases between them. CDR3 length: 13 amino acids. Germline V CDR1 and CDR2: SGHTA, FQGNSA. For the CDR3, the DNA is TGTGCCAGCAGCCGGGGACAACCCTACGAGCAGTACTTC. Residues: CASSRGQPYEQYF.

The chain couples TRBV4-3 to TRBJ2-2; 8 bases are a match to TRBD1. V lost 3 bases to trimming and J lost 6 bases; unmatched junction nucleotides: 0. This CDR3 contains 13 residues. CDR1 and CDR2 (germline): LGHNA, YSLEER. The CDR3 loop is CASSQGQAGELFF. The CDR3 bases are TGCGCCAGCAGCCAGGGACAGGCCGGGGAGCTGTTTTTT.

The genes are TRBV5-4 and TRBJ2-1, with 11 bases identical to TRBD2. The CDR3 loop spans 16 amino acids. Germline V gene lookup returns CDR1 SGHNT and CDR2 YYREEE (reference sequence). Germline trimming cut 4 bases from V and 7 bases from J; bases unmatched to any gene: 10. CDR3 DNA sequence: TGTGCCAGCAGCAAAGATGCACTAGCGGGAGCGAATGAGCAGTTCTTC. Encoded protein: CASSKDALAGANEQFF.

This chain links TRBV19 with TRBJ1-2; 9 bases are a match to TRBD1. Germline values: CDR1 LNHDA, CDR2 SQIVND (reference sequence). Trimming removed 6 bases from V and 7 bases from J; junction bases left unmatched: 6. This CDR3 is built from 13 residues. CDR3: CASRDRGILGYTF. The CDR3, as DNA: TGTGCCAGTAGGGACAGGGGCATTCTTGGCTACACCTTC.

This clone was observed a few times. The CDR3 region is CASRADRGHGYTF. CDR3 DNA sequence: TGTGCCAGCAGGGCGGACAGGGGCCATGGCTACACCTTC. This chain links TRBV12-3 or TRBV12-4 with TRBJ1-2, with 9 bases identical to TRBD1. This CDR3 is built from 13 residues. The V gene end was trimmed by 6 bases and the J gene end by 6 bases; junction bases not matched to a gene: 5.

The J gene is TRBJ2-1, the V gene TRBV5-1; 8 positions match TRBD2. Unmatched junction bases numbered 13, after V lost 4 bases and J lost 4 bases. The CDR3 extends over 17 amino acids. From germline, CDR1 is SGHRS and CDR2 YFSETQ. The CDR3 reads CASSPTRPAGAYNEQFF. The CDR3, as DNA: TGCGCCAGCAGCCCCACCCGACCAGCGGGAGCGTACAATGAGCAGTTCTTC.

The rearrangement links TRBV6-2 or TRBV6-3 to TRBJ2-1; tentative D call: TRBD2 (6 bases). CDR3 size: 16 residues. Germline loops: CDR1 MNHEY, CDR2 SVGEGT. Trimming removed 4 bases from V and 6 bases from J, with 19 bases in between. The CDR3 is CASSSWTETSSNEQFF. Written as DNA, the CDR3 is TGTGCCAGCAGTTCATGGACGGAGACTAGTTCCAATGAGCAGTTCTTC.

In this sample, this clone turned up a few times. DNA of the CDR3: TGTGCCAGTAAAATGGACAGGTCCTCCAATTCACCCCTCCACTTT. Translating it yields CASKMDRSSNSPLHF. V gene TRBV19 combines with J gene TRBJ1-6; 7 positions agree with TRBD1. The CDR3 contains 15 residues. J gave up 7 bases and V 7 bases, and 10 bases lay outside the gene matches. The V gene's germline CDR1 is LNHDA and CDR2 SQIVND (reference sequence).

In this sample, this clone turned up a few times. The chain carries TRBV19 and TRBJ1-5; TRBD1 matches 9 bases. Trimming took 9 bases from V and 2 from J; bases not matched to a gene: 17. This CDR3 contains 18 residues. Germline loops: CDR1 LNHDA, CDR2 SQIVND (reference sequence). The CDR3 is CASLGQDRGRGGNQPQHF. In DNA form, the CDR3 reads TGTGCCAGCCTAGGTCAGGACAGGGGTAGAGGAGGCAATCAGCCCCAGCATTTT.

This chain links TRBV6-5 with TRBJ2-1; D may be TRBD2 (6 bases). Trimming removed 4 bases from V and 6 bases from J, with 16 bases in between. The CDR3 has 15 residues. Germline values: CDR1 MNHEY, CDR2 SVGAGI. The CDR3 loop reads CASSSGTPQANEQFF. CDR3 bases: TGTGCCAGCAGTTCCGGGACTCCCCAGGCCAATGAGCAGTTCTTC.

This chain uses TRBV7-6 with TRBJ2-3, with D unclear. The V gene's germline CDR1 is SGHVS and CDR2 FNYEAQ. The CDR3 loop spans 15 amino acids. The ends were cut back, 0 bases at V and 3 bases at J, with 10 bases in the middle. The CDR3 region is CASSLAWAGTDTQYF. The CDR3 bases are TGTGCCAGCAGCTTAGCGTGGGCAGGAACAGATACGCAGTATTTT.

About this clone itself: Other nucleotide sequences in the sample specify the same CDR3. This chain uses TRBV5-1 with TRBJ2-5, with D uncertain. Germline CDR1 and CDR2: SGHRS and YFSETQ. The CDR3 loop spans 13 amino acids. The V end was cut by 0 bases, the J end by 4 bases, with 7 bases between. In nucleotides, the CDR3 is TGCGCCAGCAGCTTGGTGGCTGGAGAGACCCAGTACTTC. This codes for CASSLVAGETQYF. The whole variable domain, filled in from reference TRBV5-1 and TRBJ2-5, reads KAGVTQTPRYLIKTRGQQVTLSCSPISGHRSVSWYQQTPGQGLQFLFEYFSETQRNKGNFPGRFSGRQFSNSRSEMNVSTLELGDSALYLCASSLVAGETQYFGPGTRLLVL.

This clone occurred a few times. This chain uses TRBV6-5 with TRBJ1-1; D remains ambiguous. V lost 8 bases and J lost 3, with 13 bases in between. CDR1 and CDR2 (germline): MNHEY, SVGAGI. The CDR3 is 13 residues long. Here the CDR3 DNA reads TGTGCCAGCCGGTATTCAGAGGACACTGAAGCTTTCTTT. Translating gives CASRYSEDTEAFF.

This chain connects TRBV7-9 to TRBJ2-5; no clear D gene. This CDR3 is 12 amino acids long. The V gene's germline CDR1 is SEHNR and CDR2 FQNEAQ (reference sequence). Trimming removed 5 bases at V and 0 bases at J, with 4 bases between. The CDR3 nucleotides read TGTGCCAGCAGCCTGTACCAAGAGACCCAGTACTTC. Translated, it gives CASSLYQETQYF.

This clone was detected a few times. The junction differs from germline at one of its ends, possibly a read error. The CDR3 spells CASSLDTGGRQYF. CDR3 nucleotides: TGTGCCAGTAGTTTAGATACAGGGGGCAGGCAGTATTTT. This chain joins TRBV19 and TRBJ2-3, with TRBD1 matching 9 bases. Germline V lookup: CDR1 LNHDA, CDR2 SQIVND (reference sequence). The CDR3 is made up of 13 amino acids.

The rearrangement joins TRBV2 to TRBJ1-1, with D possibly matching TRBD1 (6 bases). Germline-derived CDR1 and CDR2 are SNHLY and FYNNEI. Trimming removed 8 bases from V and 0 bases from J, with 10 bases in between. This CDR3 has 13 residues. The CDR3 coding sequence is TGTGCCAGCCGGGACACCCTGAACACTGAAGCTTTCTTT. Translation: CASRDTLNTEAFF.

This sequence joins TRBV7-2 and TRBJ1-1, with 9 bases that match TRBD1. After removal of 3 bases from V and 6 bases from J, the junction contained 11 bases not matched to a gene. This CDR3 spans 16 amino acids. The germline V gene has CDR1 SGHTA and CDR2 FQGNSA. The CDR3 DNA reads TGTGCCAGCAGCTTCTTGACAACAGGGGGCAATGCTGAAGCTTTCTTT. It is translated as CASSFLTTGGNAEAFF.

The chain employs TRBV6-6 and TRBJ2-7; D possibly corresponds to TRBD1 (8 bases). Germline-derived CDR1 and CDR2 are MNHNY and SVGAGI (reference sequence). Trimming stripped 2 bases from V and 1 base from J, with 15 bases between. This CDR3 contains 16 residues. The CDR3 is CASSYPTGGVSYEQYF. The CDR3 region has the DNA TGTGCCAGCAGTTACCCCACAGGGGGGGTATCCTACGAGCAGTACTTC.

This chain joins TRBV7-2 and TRBJ1-2, with a tentative D call TRBD1 (6 bases). V shed 3 bases and J shed 7 bases, with 15 bases lying between them. The CDR3 has 14 amino acids. Germline V CDR1 and CDR2: SGHTA, FQGNSA. The CDR3 sequence is CASSFGQNWGGYTF. CDR3 in DNA: TGTGCCAGCAGCTTCGGACAGAACTGGGGTGGCTACACCTTC.

The V and J genes are TRBV28 and TRBJ2-1; perhaps TRBD2 as D (5 bases). This CDR3 is 13 amino acids long. Deletions cut 3 bases from V and 9 bases from J, with 12 bases between. Per germline, CDR1 MDHEN and CDR2 SYDVKM. The CDR3, as DNA: TGTGCCAGCAGTTTCGCGAGGGAGAGTGAGCAGTTCTTC. Residues: CASSFARESEQFF.

The rearrangement joins TRBV11-2 to TRBJ1-1; tentatively, D is TRBD1 (6 bases). The germline gives CDR1 SGHAT, CDR2 FQNNGV. Trimming shortened V by 0 bases and J by 3 bases, and 8 bases separated the two germline ends. The CDR3 runs 14 residues. CDR3 residues: CASSLDGQYTEAFF. As DNA, the CDR3 is TGTGCCAGCAGCTTAGATGGACAGTACACTGAAGCTTTCTTT.

This clone appeared once. The rearrangement joins TRBV19 to TRBJ2-1, with TRBD2 as a possible D gene (6 bases). In germline, CDR1 is LNHDA, CDR2 SQIVND (reference sequence). The V and J ends lost 8 bases and 8 bases respectively, with 22 bases between them. The CDR3 loop spans 15 amino acids. CDR3 sequence reads: CASSALLWPGDEQFF. For the CDR3, the DNA is TGTGCCAGTTCAGCGCTGCTCTGGCCGGGGGATGAGCAGTTCTTC.

The CDR3 protein is CASRRQDGVEAFF. The CDR3 DNA reads TGTGCCAGCAGGCGACAAGACGGGGTTGAGGCTTTCTTT. The J gene is TRBJ1-1, the V gene TRBV6-5, with D unclear. V dropped 6 bases and J dropped 11 bases, with 19 bases sitting between them. Germline-derived CDR1 and CDR2 are MNHEY and SVGAGI. This CDR3 region has 13 residues.

The CDR3 region is CATSPRRTDGYTF. CDR3 coding DNA: TGTGCCACCAGCCCCCGGCGGACAGATGGCTACACCTTC. The V gene is TRBV15, the J gene TRBJ1-2; tentatively, D is TRBD1 (6 bases). V lost 5 bases and J 6 bases, leaving 13 bases between the germline ends. Germline CDR1 and CDR2: LNHNV and YYDKDF (reference sequence). This CDR3 comprises 13 residues.

This clone was detected only a few times. The chain is built from TRBV3-1 (or the pseudogene TRBV3-2) and TRBJ2-7; tentative D call: TRBD2 (6 bases). Germline V lookup: CDR1 LGHDT, CDR2 YNNKEL (reference sequence). The CDR3 length is 17 residues. V was shortened by 0 bases and J by 4 bases, with 19 bases between the two germline ends. CDR3 loop: CASSQDLTGLGGYEQYF. The DNA of the CDR3 is TGTGCCAGCAGCCAAGACCTTACAGGACTGGGGGGTTACGAGCAGTACTTC.

The V call is TRBV7-3, the J call TRBJ1-1; D is undetermined. The CDR3 has 13 amino acids. Trimming took 3 bases from V and 4 from J, leaving 9 bases between them. In germline, CDR1 is SGHTA, CDR2 FQGTGA. CDR3 residues: CASSFTVTTEAFF. CDR3 DNA sequence: TGTGCCAGCAGCTTTACAGTTACCACTGAAGCTTTCTTT.